The sequence of this T cell receptor beta chain was determined in a study of cytomegalovirus exposure and HLA in healthy donors. Study-level results: Productive status was seen about 87% or about 30% of the time for most TCR beta V segments in an earlier analysis.

CDR3 length equals 14 residues. Germline V gives CDR1 MNHEY, CDR2 SVGAGI. The ends were cut back, 5 bases at V and 6 bases at J, with 14 bases in the middle. Notes on this clone: The antigen is undetermined.

The primer mix had 60 Vbeta and 13 Jbeta primers. Clones were sequenced by immunoSEQ multiplex PCR, and TCRdb holds only the in-frame ones, with some missing. In the table there are fewer than 200,000 clones, 75% to 85% of which are singletons. The sample consisted of PBMCs. This chain uses TRBV6-5 with TRBJ1-5; D is uncertain. This sequence originates from a girl aged 2 to 10 in good health and CMV-seropositive. The CDR3: CASSPHRSRQPQHF. The CDR3 nucleotides read TGTGCCAGCAGTCCTCATCGGTCCCGTCAGCCCCAGCATTTT.